The sequence of this TCR beta chain was determined in a study of OX40 agonist ivuxolimab in advanced cancers. Study-level results: The antigen specificity of the peripheral T cells (those that were expanded) was not determined.

A note on this clone: The antigen is undetermined.

There are 16 residues in the CDR3. In germline, CDR1 is SGDLS, CDR2 YYNGEE. V lost 0 bases and J lost 7; bases outside the gene matches: 5. The protocol was immunoSEQ multiplex PCR, while the TCRdb copy is restricted to in-frame clones and leaves out a portion. The sample lists approximately 54,000 clones; roughly 90% were seen once. Sample: CD4+ or CD8+ T cells sorted from blood, taken in a trial of the OX40 agonist ivuxolimab. The chain links TRBV9 to TRBJ2-1, with 12 bases fitting TRBD1. The sequence was obtained from an adult with an advanced solid tumor such as melanoma, head and neck, liver or kidney cancer. CDR3 region: CASSVEGTGGTNEQFF. DNA for the CDR3: TGTGCCAGCAGCGTAGAGGGGACAGGGGGCACGAATGAGCAGTTCTTC.